These T cell receptor beta chains were read from a single sample in a study of blood T cell repertoires in COVID-19. The assay was immunoSEQ multiplex PCR, and TCRdb's table has in-frame clones only and misses some. The profile shows some 170,000 clones, roughly 85% of them singletons. Sequencing used peripheral blood. The source is a man aged 40-49 years with acute or convalescent COVID-19. Each CDR3 is given with its conserved first and last residue. The D gene is left open where the match is weak. Rows give clone size only sometimes, using once, few, many, or a class for an expanded clone.

d_gene,j_gene,abundance,v_gene,CDR3nt,CDR3aa
-,TRBJ2-3,-,TRBV10-3,TGTGCCATCAGTGAGTCTACAAACCGTCCTAAGGACACCTTCTTGCCAGATACGCAGTATTTT,CAISESTNRPKDTFLPDTQYF
-,TRBJ1-1,-,TRBV14,TGTGCCAGCAGCCCCAGGGGCCTAAGGATGGCTTTCTTT,CASSPRGLRMAFF
TRBD1,TRBJ1-1,-,TRBV25-1,TGTGCCAGCAGACCTACGGGACAGGGGAACACTGAAGCTTTCTTT,CASRPTGQGNTEAFF
-,TRBJ2-3,-,TRBV7-9,TGTGCCAGCAGTCAGAGGGGCGGGGACCCTACGCAGTATTTT,CASSQRGGDPTQYF
-,TRBJ1-5,-,TRBV5-4,TGTGCCAGCAGCTTTCAGGGAGGGCAGCCCCAGCATTTT,CASSFQGGQPQHF
-,TRBJ1-2,once,TRBV12-3/TRBV12-4,TGTGCCAGCAGTTTATTTTCTTCTGGCTACACCTTC,CASSLFSSGYTF
TRBD1,TRBJ2-2,-,TRBV29-1,TGCAGCGTTCACAGGGGGCTCACCGGGGAGCTGTTTTTT,CSVHRGLTGELFF
-,TRBJ1-1,once,TRBV21-1,TGTGCCAGCAGCAAAGACCCTCAGGTGAACACTGAAGCTTTCTTT,CASSKDPQVNTEAFF
TRBD1,TRBJ2-1,-,TRBV5-1,TGCGCCAGCACCGGACAGGGGGCGGGGCACAATGAGCAGTTCTTC,CASTGQGAGHNEQFF
-,TRBJ1-6,few,TRBV1,-,CTSRDTFGVGNSPLHF
-,TRBJ1-1,-,TRBV6-2/TRBV6-3,TGTGCCAGCAGTTTCCCGGGACAACAAGCTTTCTTT,CASSFPGQQAFF
TRBD2,TRBJ2-7,-,TRBV27,TGTGCCAGCAGTGAGACTAGCGGACCCTCCTACGAGCAGTACTTC,CASSETSGPSYEQYF
TRBD1,TRBJ1-5,-,TRBV28,TGTGCCAGCAGCCACGACAGGGGGAATCAGCCCCAGCATTTT,CASSHDRGNQPQHF
TRBD2,TRBJ2-3,-,TRBV6-5,TGTGCCAGCAGGGGGGGGTTTGAGACAGATACGCAGTATTTT,CASRGGFETDTQYF
-,TRBJ1-3,-,TRBV6-6,TGTGCCAGCAGTTACGGGAGCTCTGGAAACACCATATATTTT,CASSYGSSGNTIYF
-,TRBJ2-7,-,TRBV5-1,TGCGCCAGCGGGGTGGAGGGTGGGTCCTACGAGCAGTACTTC,CASGVEGGSYEQYF
TRBD1,TRBJ2-7,few,TRBV18,TGTGCCAGCTCACGCTTACCCCCGGGACAGGGCACCTACGAGCAGTACTTC,CASSRLPPGQGTYEQYF
-,TRBJ1-3,-,TRBV14,TGTGCCAGCAGACCCGGGGGCTCTGGAAACACCATATATTTT,CASRPGGSGNTIYF
-,TRBJ2-7,-,TRBV5-6,TGTGCCAGCAGCTTGCTAGCCAGCCCCTACGAGCAGTACTTC,CASSLLASPYEQYF
TRBD1,TRBJ1-2,once,TRBV9,TGTGCCAGCAGCTTCGAAGACAGGGTTGGCTACACCTTC,CASSFEDRVGYTF
TRBD1,TRBJ1-1,-,TRBV29-1,TGCAGCGTACGGACAGGCGAAATTAACACTGAAGCTTTCTTT,CSVRTGEINTEAFF
-,TRBJ1-3,-,TRBV2,TGTGCCAGCAGTGAATCCGGGAGGTCTGGAAACACCATATATTTT,CASSESGRSGNTIYF
-,TRBJ1-6,-,TRBV6-2/TRBV6-3,TGTGCCAGCAGTCCGGTCCAGGGGAGGGGTTCACCCCTCCACTTT,CASSPVQGRGSPLHF
TRBD1,TRBJ1-6,once,TRBV6-2/TRBV6-3,TGTGCCAGCAGTTACTCGAGACAGGGTTCACCCCTCCACTTT,CASSYSRQGSPLHF
TRBD1,TRBJ2-7,-,TRBV5-1,TGCGCCAGCAGCTCACAGGGGTTTCACGAGCAGTACTTC,CASSSQGFHEQYF
TRBD1,TRBJ1-6,-,TRBV11-2,TGTGCCAGCAGCAAGGCCGGGACAGGGCTTTTCCCTAATAATTCACCCCTCCACTTT,CASSKAGTGLFPNNSPLHF
TRBD2,TRBJ2-3,-,TRBV5-1,TGCGCCAGCAGAAGAAGCGGGGGTGGGACAGATACGCAGTATTTT,CASRRSGGGTDTQYF
-,TRBJ2-2,-,TRBV9,TGTGCCAGCAGCGTAGGGACAAACACCGGGGAGCTGTTTTTT,CASSVGTNTGELFF
TRBD1,TRBJ1-2,once,TRBV27,TGTGCCAGCAGTTCAATAAAACAGGGGGCGCGCTATGGCTACACCTTC,CASSSIKQGARYGYTF
-,TRBJ1-2,-,TRBV7-9,TGTGCCAGCAGCTTGGAGAACTATGGCTACACCTTC,CASSLENYGYTF
-,TRBJ2-1,-,TRBV7-2,TGTGCCAGCAGCTTAGACGCCCGGAATGAGCAGTTCTTC,CASSLDARNEQFF
-,TRBJ2-5,-,TRBV28,TGTGCCAGCAGCGAAAGTTCCGGGACACCTAACGCAGAGACCCAGTACTTC,CASSESSGTPNAETQYF
TRBD1,TRBJ2-1,-,TRBV13,TGTGCCAGCAGCTTCCTGAGACAGGGGGGGGTGAATGAGCAGTTCTTC,CASSFLRQGGVNEQFF
-,TRBJ1-1,-,TRBV6-6,TGTGCCAGCAGCCCAAAAGAGTGGAACACTGAAGCTTTCTTT,CASSPKEWNTEAFF
-,TRBJ1-5,-,TRBV5-6,TGTGCCAGCAGCTTCGGCCCAGGTCAAGTCAATCAGCCCCAGCATTTT,CASSFGPGQVNQPQHF
-,TRBJ1-3,-,TRBV12-3/TRBV12-4,TGTGCCAGCAGTCCCGATTTGGGGGGCATATATTTT,CASSPDLGGIYF
TRBD1,TRBJ1-5,-,TRBV7-9,TGTGCCAGCAGCTCGACAGGGATCAATCAGCCCCAGCATTTT,CASSSTGINQPQHF
TRBD1,TRBJ1-4,-,TRBV2,TGTGCCAGCAGTGTGTCTTCTCTAGGACAGGCCGAGACTAATGAAAAACTGTTTTTT,CASSVSSLGQAETNEKLFF
TRBD1,TRBJ2-3,few,TRBV5-1,TGCGCCAGCTATCCAGGGGGAAGCACAGATACGCAGTATTTT,CASYPGGSTDTQYF
TRBD1,TRBJ1-5,few,TRBV27,TGTGCCAGCAGTTTCCTCGACAGGGGGAATCAGCCCCAGCATTTT,CASSFLDRGNQPQHF
TRBD1,TRBJ1-1,-,TRBV7-9,TGTGCCAGTACAGGGGCCTTGGACACTGAAGCTTTCTTT,CASTGALDTEAFF
-,TRBJ1-1,-,TRBV19,TGTGCCAGTAGTATAGATTTATCAGGCTCTGAAGCTTTCTTT,CASSIDLSGSEAFF
TRBD1,TRBJ1-1,-,TRBV7-9,TGTGCCAGCAGCCTCGGACAGGGACTGGCTGAAGCTTTCTTT,CASSLGQGLAEAFF
-,TRBJ1-6,-,TRBV5-6,TGTGCCAGCAGCTTGGACAGTTCACCCCTCCACTTT,CASSLDSSPLHF
-,TRBJ1-2,-,TRBV7-2,TGTGCCAGCAGCTCAGACACTAACTATGGCTACACCTTC,CASSSDTNYGYTF
TRBD1,TRBJ2-7,once,TRBV5-1,TGCGCCAGCAGCTTGGGGACAGGGCTCGAGCAGTACTTC,CASSLGTGLEQYF
TRBD1,TRBJ1-2,-,TRBV27,TGTGCCAGCAGTCGACAGGGATCTAACTATGGCTACACCTTC,CASSRQGSNYGYTF
TRBD2,TRBJ2-1,-,TRBV7-9,TGTGCCAGCAGCCGAAAAAGCGGGGGCGATTACAATGAGCAGTTCTTC,CASSRKSGGDYNEQFF
TRBD1,TRBJ1-1,-,TRBV7-8,TGTGCCAGCAACTTAGCAGGGGGTATGAACACTGAAGCTTTCTTT,CASNLAGGMNTEAFF
-,TRBJ1-2,-,TRBV10-3,TGTGCCATCAGTGGGCAGATTAACTATGGCTACACCTTC,CAISGQINYGYTF
TRBD1,TRBJ1-1,-,TRBV3-1/TRBV3-2,TGTGCCAGCAGCCCTTGGACAGGGACCAACACTGAAGCTTTCTTT,CASSPWTGTNTEAFF
-,TRBJ1-1,-,TRBV6-5,TGTGCCAGCAGTAACCTGGACGGGGGAAACACTGAAGCTTTCTTT,CASSNLDGGNTEAFF
-,TRBJ1-1,-,TRBV4-3,TGCGCCAGCAGCCAAGATCCAACTAACACTGAAGCTTTCTTT,CASSQDPTNTEAFF
-,TRBJ2-7,-,TRBV5-1,TGCGCCAGCAAGGAGGTAAACTCCTACGAGCAGTACTTC,CASKEVNSYEQYF
TRBD2,TRBJ2-3,-,TRBV27,TGTGCCAGCAGCACGCTCACTAGCGGGGGAGTAACAGATACGCAGTATTTT,CASSTLTSGGVTDTQYF
-,TRBJ1-6,-,TRBV6-5,TGTGCCAGCAGTTACTCCGGACAGCTCTATAATTCACCCCTCCACTTT,CASSYSGQLYNSPLHF
-,TRBJ1-6,-,TRBV7-2,TGTGCCAGCAGCTTAGGGTGGGCGGGGGCTGCATTCACACCCCTCCACTTT,CASSLGWAGAAFTPLHF
-,TRBJ1-1,once,TRBV2,TGTGCCAGCATCCTTGACGGACAGAACACTGAAGCTTTCTTT,CASILDGQNTEAFF
TRBD1,TRBJ2-1,-,TRBV6-1,TGTGCCAGCAGTGAAGCCGGAAGGGACAGGGGCTCCCTGAGCTCCTACAATGAGCAGTTCTTC,CASSEAGRDRGSLSSYNEQFF